The 32 T cell receptor beta chains below all came from one sample that was sequenced in a study of regulatory T cells in long-lasting Graves disease. Both iRepertoire HTBI primers and Arm-PCR of CDR3 regions were used to build the TCR beta libraries. TCRdb fed the multiplex PCR reads into MiXCR, producing one record per CDR3 protein. The sample includes about 290,000 distinct CDR3 sequences, around 23% of them seen just once. Time point of the sample: persistent/refractory GD, antithyroid drugs over 5 years with positive TRAb. Extracted RNA from PBMCs served as the source of the TCR library. The starting material was peripheral blood mononuclear cells (PBMCs), obtained when the disease was refractory, from a patient treated with antithyroid drugs. The receptors originated from a female donor with Graves disease.

This clonotype showed up many times. The rearrangement links TRBV18 to TRBJ1-1; perhaps TRBD1 as D (5 bases). This CDR3 has 15 residues. V was cut by 3 bases and J by 3 bases, with 14 bases left in between. Germline loops: CDR1 KGHSH, CDR2 LQKENI. Written as DNA, the CDR3 is TGTGCCAGCTCACCCTTGACTGGGGGGGACACTGAAGCTTTCTTT. Its protein is CASSPLTGGDTEAFF.

This clonotype was observed a few times. The V call is TRBV7-2, the J call TRBJ2-5; TRBD1 is a possible D gene (6 bases). CDR1 is SGHTA, CDR2 FQGNSA, per germline. Trimming stripped 10 bases from V and 2 bases from J, with 11 bases between. The CDR3 runs 12 residues. The CDR3 loop is CATRGFQETQYF. For the CDR3, the DNA is TGTGCCACTAGGGGGTTTCAAGAGACCCAGTACTTC.

This clonotype was seen a handful of times. The CDR3 bases are TGTGCCAGTAAACCCTGGGGGGGTATCCATCAGCCCCAGCATTTT. Encoded protein: CASKPWGGIHQPQHF. The rearrangement joins TRBV19 to TRBJ1-5, with D perhaps matching TRBD1 (5 bases). The CDR3 length is 15 residues. Per germline, CDR1 LNHDA and CDR2 SQIVND (reference sequence). The V and J ends lost 7 bases and 5 bases respectively, with 18 bases between them.

This clonotype has just a few counts. Germline and junction disagree at one end, which may indicate a read error. This chain links TRBV10-3 with TRBJ2-6, with D maybe TRBD2 (5 bases). The CDR3 is 17 residues long. Looked up from germline, CDR1 is ENHRY and CDR2 is SYGVKD. The CDR3 spells CAISEPLLGSGTNVLTF. CDR3 bases: TGTGCCATCAGTGAGCCCTTACTAGGGTCTGGGACCAACGTCCTGACTTTC.

J is TRBJ2-2 and V is TRBV19, with 8 positions matching TRBD1. Per germline, CDR1 LNHDA and CDR2 SQIVND (reference sequence). The ends lost 9 bases at V and 5 bases at J; junction bases unmatched: 11. This CDR3 region has 15 residues. The CDR3 sequence is CASRTGGRSTGELFF. CDR3 coding DNA: TGTGCCAGCCGAACAGGGGGGCGATCTACCGGGGAGCTGTTTTTT. Filled out from reference TRBV19 and TRBJ2-2, the complete variable domain reads DGGITQSPKYLFRKEGQNVTLSCEQNLNHDAMYWYRQDPGQGLRLIYYSQIVNDFQKGDIAEGYSVSREKKESFPLTVTSAQKNPTAFYLCASRTGGRSTGELFFGEGSRLTVL.

As for this clonotype: This could be a read error, since a much larger clone is one nucleotide away. The rearrangement links TRBV3-1 to TRBJ2-2; the D gene could be TRBD1 or TRBD2 (6 bases each). The CDR3 loop spans 16 amino acids. With 1 base removed from V and 4 bases from J, the gap between germline ends came to 13 bases. The germline V gene encodes CDR1 LGHDT and CDR2 YNNKEL (reference sequence). DNA for the CDR3: TGTGCCAGCAGCCAAGGTAGCAGGGGAGGCACCGGGGAGCTGTTTTTT. Translated: CASSQGSRGGTGELFF.

As concerns this clonotype: This may be a read error, as it is one base from a much larger clone. The rearrangement uses TRBV12-3 or TRBV12-4 and TRBJ1-1; 7 positions match TRBD1. V lost 8 bases to trimming and J lost 3 bases; unmatched junction nucleotides: 9. This CDR3 comprises 14 residues. Written as DNA, the CDR3 is TGTGCCAGCGGTAAGACAGGGACGGACACTGAAGCTTTCTTT. Its protein product is CASGKTGTDTEAFF.

This rearrangement joins TRBV20-1 to TRBJ2-6; unclear D gene. The CDR3 sequence is 15 residues long. V was shortened by 6 bases and J by 1 base, with 13 bases between the two germline ends. Germline V lookup: CDR1 DFQATT, CDR2 SNEGSKA (reference sequence). CDR3 amino acids: CSARPMGSGANVLTF. The CDR3 coding sequence is TGCAGTGCCCGCCCGATGGGGTCTGGGGCCAACGTCCTGACTTTC.

This clonotype was seen ten or more times. The chain carries TRBV7-2 and TRBJ2-7, with 9 bases matching TRBD1. The germline gives CDR1 SGHTA, CDR2 FQGNSA. The CDR3 is 15 amino acids. With V trimmed by 4 bases and J by 4 bases, 8 bases remained unmatched. Written as DNA, the CDR3 is TGTGCCAGCAGCTCCGATAGGACAGGGGTGTACGAGCAGTACTTC. Its translation: CASSSDRTGVYEQYF.

This clonotype was detected a few times. The gene calls are TRBV6-9 and TRBJ1-4; 7 nucleotides align to TRBD1. Germline V gene sequence: CDR1 MNHGY, CDR2 SVAAGI. This CDR3 is 16 amino acids long. Trimming at V came to 3 bases and at J to 7 bases, leaving 11 bases not matched to a gene. For the CDR3, the DNA is TGTGCCAGCAGTTACTTAGGGGGCGCTAGCCCTGAAAAACTGTTTTTT. Its translation is CASSYLGGASPEKLFF.

This rearrangement joins TRBV30 to TRBJ2-1; maybe TRBD2 (6 bases). The germline CDR1 and CDR2 sequences are GTSNPN and SVGIG (reference sequence). Trimming stripped 5 bases from V and 5 bases from J, with 13 bases between. This CDR3 region has 13 residues. CDR3 region: CAWATGGDNEQFF. For the CDR3, the DNA is TGTGCCTGGGCAACCGGAGGGGACAATGAGCAGTTCTTC.

In this sample, this clonotype turned up many times. This rearrangement joins TRBV5-5 to TRBJ2-7, with no clear D. Germline lookup yields CDR1 SGHKS and CDR2 YYEKEE (reference sequence). V dropped 1 base and J dropped 2 bases, with 10 bases sitting between them. CDR3 size: 14 residues. This CDR3 reads CASSLRTDPYEQYF. In DNA form, the CDR3 reads TGTGCCAGCAGCTTGAGGACGGATCCCTACGAGCAGTACTTC.

At least ten counts were recorded for this clonotype. The gene calls are TRBV13 and TRBJ2-2; maybe TRBD1 (5 bases). V lost 0 bases to trimming and J lost 4 bases, with 9 bases between them. The germline V gene encodes CDR1 PRHDT and CDR2 FYEKMQ (reference sequence). The CDR3 has 15 amino acids. CDR3 in DNA: TGTGCCAGCAGCTTAGGTGGACAACTCACCGGGGAGCTGTTTTTT. This sequence encodes CASSLGGQLTGELFF.

V gene TRBV18 combines with J gene TRBJ2-1; D uncertain. Trimming took 0 bases from V and 2 from J, leaving 2 bases between them. Germline assignment: CDR1 KGHSH and CDR2 LQKENI. The CDR3 spans 13 residues. CDR3 sequence: CASSPPTYNEQFF. The CDR3 DNA follows: TGTGCCAGCTCACCACCAACCTACAATGAGCAGTTCTTC. The variable domain in full, completed from reference TRBV18 and TRBJ2-1, reads NAGVMQNPRHLVRRRGQEARLRCSPMKGHSHVYWYRQLPEEGLKFMVYLQKENIIDESGMPKERFSAEFPKEGPSILRIQQVVRGDSAAYFCASSPPTYNEQFFGPGTRLTVL.

The rearrangement uses TRBV7-9 and TRBJ2-7; 11 bases align to TRBD2. CDR1 is SEHNR and CDR2 is FQNEAQ in the germline V gene (reference sequence). Trimming cost V 5 bases and J 5 bases; bases outside gene matches: 20. The CDR3 is made up of 19 amino acids. The CDR3 reads CASSRPGTTNLAGGHEQYF. CDR3 DNA sequence: TGTGCCAGCAGCCGGCCCGGGACTACCAACCTAGCGGGAGGCCACGAGCAGTACTTC.

This chain connects TRBV10-3 to TRBJ1-2; tentatively, D is TRBD1 (6 bases). In germline, CDR1 is ENHRY, CDR2 SYGVKD. The V and J ends lost 2 bases and 4 bases respectively, with 11 bases between them. The CDR3 consists of 14 residues. The CDR3 reads CAISEGQRAYGYTF. The DNA of the CDR3 is TGTGCCATCAGTGAGGGACAGAGGGCCTATGGCTACACCTTC.

There are many counts of this clonotype. The V and J genes are TRBV29-1 and TRBJ2-4, with 7 bases identical to TRBD1. Unmatched junction bases numbered 8, after V lost 6 bases and J lost 3 bases. The CDR3 consists of 14 residues. From germline, CDR1 is SQVTM and CDR2 ANQGSEA. For the CDR3, the DNA is TGCAGCGTCCGAGACCGGGACAGCAAAAACATTCAGTACTTC. This encodes CSVRDRDSKNIQYF.

The V gene is TRBV7-9, the J gene TRBJ2-7; 8 bases fit TRBD2. The V and J ends lost 5 bases and 2 bases, in that order; junction bases with no gene match: 2. Germline-derived CDR1 and CDR2 are SEHNR and FQNEAQ (reference sequence). This CDR3 is built from 13 residues. Written as DNA, the CDR3 is TGTGCCAGCAGCAAGCGGGAGACCTACGAGCAGTACTTC. It codes for CASSKRETYEQYF.

The chain employs TRBV19 and TRBJ2-5; 8 bases fit TRBD1. CDR1 and CDR2 (germline): LNHDA, SQIVND (reference sequence). This CDR3 has 16 residues. V lost 2 bases and J lost 5; bases outside the gene matches: 10. In nucleotides, the CDR3 is TGTGCCAGTAGTATAAATACAGGGGGAACATTGGAGACCCAGTACTTC. It codes for CASSINTGGTLETQYF.

This clonotype has more than one count but fewer than ten. The V call is TRBV5-1, the J call TRBJ1-2, with a weak D call TRBD1 (5 bases). This CDR3 has 15 amino acids. Germline values: CDR1 SGHRS, CDR2 YFSETQ. Trimming stripped 0 bases from V and 0 bases from J, with 9 bases between. The CDR3 protein is CASSLGDPTNYGYTF. The CDR3 DNA sequence: TGCGCCAGCAGCTTGGGGGACCCTACTAACTATGGCTACACCTTC. The full variable domain, its missing parts supplied by reference TRBV5-1 and TRBJ1-2, is KAGVTQTPRYLIKTRGQQVTLSCSPISGHRSVSWYQQTPGQGLQFLFEYFSETQRNKGNFPGRFSGRQFSNSRSEMNVSTLELGDSALYLCASSLGDPTNYGYTFGSGTRLTVV.

The CDR3 loop is CSAQGPYTQYF. Written as DNA, the CDR3 is TGCAGTGCTCAGGGACCATATACGCAGTATTTT. The rearrangement joins TRBV20-1 to TRBJ2-3; the D call may be TRBD1 or TRBD2 (5 bases each). Germline V gives CDR1 DFQATT, CDR2 SNEGSKA (reference sequence). Trimming pared 5 bases from V and 7 bases from J, leaving 10 bases between. The CDR3 totals 11 residues.

The chain recombines TRBV5-1 with TRBJ2-2, with 8 bases matching TRBD2. CDR3 size: 18 residues. With 3 bases clipped from V and 4 bases from J, the junction kept 14 bases outside the gene matches. Germline CDR1 is SGHRS and CDR2 is YFSETQ. CDR3 protein: CASSWGGGLAGGTGELFF. As DNA, the CDR3 is TGCGCCAGCAGCTGGGGGGGTGGACTAGCCGGCGGCACCGGGGAGCTGTTTTTT.

In this sample, this clonotype turned up many times. This chain links TRBV12-3 or TRBV12-4 with TRBJ1-4, with TRBD1 identical over 8 bases. This CDR3 is built from 13 residues. V lost 6 bases, J lost 7 bases, and 4 bases stayed unmatched. CDR3 DNA: TGTGCCAGCAGGCCAGGGGGCGGTGAAAAACTGTTTTTT. This translates into CASRPGGGEKLFF.

There are a few counts of this clonotype. This may come from a read error, since a much larger clone is one base off. The chain employs TRBV7-9 and TRBJ2-7, with TRBD1 matching 10 bases. J lost 5 bases, V lost 7 bases, and 2 bases had no gene match. The germline gives CDR1 SEHNR, CDR2 FQNEAQ (reference sequence). The CDR3 is 12 residues long. This CDR3 reads CASTGQGDEQYF. Written as DNA, the CDR3 is TGTGCCAGCACCGGACAGGGGGACGAGCAGTACTTC.

This clonotype was observed many times. This chain connects TRBV20-1 to TRBJ1-1, with D tentatively TRBD1 (6 bases). V gave up 6 bases and J gave up 0 bases, with 23 bases separating them. The V gene's germline CDR1 is DFQATT and CDR2 SNEGSKA (reference sequence). This CDR3 contains 17 residues. The CDR3 is CSALSPGTIVVNTEAFF. The CDR3 nucleotides are TGCAGTGCCCTTTCCCCCGGGACAATAGTGGTGAACACTGAAGCTTTCTTT.

This clonotype was recorded at least ten times. This rearrangement joins TRBV27 to TRBJ1-1, with 7 positions matching TRBD1. CDR3 size: 18 residues. CDR1 is MNHEY and CDR2 is SMNVEV in the germline V gene (reference sequence). V shed 6 bases, J shed 0 bases, and the junction held 16 bases outside the gene matches. CDR3 region: CASRGGVRGGTLNTEAFF. In nucleotides, the CDR3 is TGTGCCAGCAGGGGGGGGGTGCGAGGGGGCACGCTGAACACTGAAGCTTTCTTT.

This clonotype appeared many times. The chain is built from TRBV20-1 and TRBJ1-2, with D possibly matching TRBD1 (5 bases). The ends were cut back, 6 bases at V and 4 bases at J, with 24 bases in the middle. Germline assignment: CDR1 DFQATT and CDR2 SNEGSKA (reference sequence). The length of the CDR3 is 16 residues. The CDR3 is CSAPTGRTLGLYGYTF. CDR3 sequence (DNA): TGCAGTGCCCCAACGGGCCGTACCTTGGGACTCTATGGCTACACCTTC.

J is TRBJ2-7 and V is TRBV5-1, with 8 bases lining up with TRBD2. Germline V CDR1 and CDR2: SGHRS, YFSETQ. The CDR3 length is 15 residues. Trimming removed 0 bases from V and 1 base from J; junction bases left unmatched: 3. CDR3 loop: CASSLVSGESYEQYF. The CDR3, as DNA: TGCGCCAGCAGCTTGGTTAGCGGGGAATCCTACGAGCAGTACTTC.

This clonotype came up a few times. This chain connects TRBV7-9 to TRBJ1-1, with a possible D match to TRBD1 (6 bases). CDR3 length: 15 residues. Looked up from germline, CDR1 is SEHNR and CDR2 is FQNEAQ (reference sequence). V gave up 3 bases and J gave up 4 bases, with 15 bases separating them. In DNA, the CDR3 is TGTGCCAGCAGCTTGGGGGGGGCTGGCGGCACTGAAGCTTTCTTT. As protein: CASSLGGAGGTEAFF.

As concerns this clonotype: The final CDR3 position lacks the conserved phenylalanine or tryptophan, pointing to a likely read error. The V and J genes are TRBV5-5 and TRBJ1-5; D ambiguous. This CDR3 spans 16 amino acids. Germline lookup yields CDR1 SGHKS and CDR2 YYEKEE (reference sequence). Trimming left V 4 bases short and J 3 bases short, with 17 bases between. This chain's CDR3 is CASSQRALNPNQPQHC. The DNA for the CDR3 is TGTGCCAGCAGCCAGCGGGCGTTGAACCCCAATCAGCCCCAGCATTGT.

A word on this clonotype: A much larger clone differs by one base, so this may be a read error. The chain combines TRBV12-3 or TRBV12-4 with TRBJ2-7; 9 bases are a match to TRBD1. This CDR3 comprises 16 residues. The CDR3, as DNA: TGTGCCAGCAGTTTCCCACAGGGGGCCTATGAGTACGAGCAGCACTTC. Protein: CASSFPQGAYEYEQHF.

This clonotype was seen only a few times. The chain uses TRBV9 and TRBJ2-5, with D possibly being TRBD2 (6 bases). V dropped 3 bases and J dropped 5 bases, with 8 bases sitting between them. The CDR3 has 12 amino acids. The germline V gene has CDR1 SGDLS and CDR2 YYNGEE. The CDR3 spells CASSGLGETQYF. The CDR3 DNA is TGTGCCAGCAGCGGACTAGGGGAGACCCAGTACTTC.